Each of the 6 T cell receptor beta chains below was sequenced from the same sample in a study of cytomegalovirus exposure and HLA in healthy donors. The PCR contained 60 Vbeta and 13 Jbeta primers. The assay was immunoSEQ multiplex PCR, and TCRdb's table has in-frame clones only and misses some. This table has approximately 100,000 clones, 75% appearing once. Material for sequencing was PBMCs. The source is a middle-aged man in good health and CMV-seronegative.

The CDR3 DNA sequence: TGTGCCAGCAGCCAAGTGGCAAACACTGAAGCTTTCTTT. Protein sequence: CASSQVANTEAFF. The chain uses TRBV4-2 and TRBJ1-1; D is unresolved. The CDR3 totals 13 residues. Germline loops: CDR1 LGHNA, CDR2 YNFKEQ. Trimming stripped 1 base from V and 2 bases from J, with 5 bases between.

The chain carries TRBV6-5 and TRBJ1-2, with D hard to call. V was cut by 0 bases and J by 4 bases, with 15 bases left in between. The CDR3 is made up of 16 amino acids. Per the germline V gene, CDR1 is MNHEY and CDR2 is SVGAGI. The CDR3 spells CASSYSKVPGTYGYTF. The CDR3 DNA reads as TGTGCCAGCAGTTACTCGAAGGTGCCAGGAACCTATGGCTACACCTTC.

The chain combines TRBV5-1 with TRBJ2-3; maybe TRBD2 (5 bases). The CDR3 is 13 residues long. Germline CDR1 is SGHRS and CDR2 is YFSETQ. The V end was cut by 6 bases, the J end by 1 base, with 9 bases between. The CDR3 bases are TGCGCCAGCACAAGGCGGGGCACAGATACGCAGTATTTT. It translates to CASTRRGTDTQYF.

The J gene is TRBJ1-2, the V gene TRBV5-1; D possibly corresponds to TRBD1 (6 bases). CDR3 length: 15 residues. CDR1 and CDR2 from the germline V gene are SGHRS and YFSETQ. With 4 bases removed from V and 7 bases from J, the gap between germline ends came to 20 bases. CDR3 sequence reads: CASSHEGDGLSGYTF. The DNA for the CDR3 is TGCGCCAGCAGCCATGAGGGGGACGGTTTGAGTGGCTACACCTTC.

V gene TRBV6-1 combines with J gene TRBJ2-3; 13 nucleotides agree with TRBD2. Germline lookup yields CDR1 MNHNS and CDR2 SASEGT. The CDR3 extends over 16 amino acids. V lost 4 bases, J lost 0 bases, and 1 base stayed unmatched. The CDR3 region has the DNA TGTGCCAGCAGTGCACTAGCGGGGGGGAGCACAGATACGCAGTATTTT. Translated, it gives CASSALAGGSTDTQYF.

The gene calls are TRBV27 and TRBJ2-1; maybe TRBD2 (5 bases). Trimming removed 5 bases at V and 14 bases at J, with 16 bases between. Germline V gene sequence: CDR1 MNHEY, CDR2 SMNVEV (reference sequence). This CDR3 region has 12 residues. Written as DNA, the CDR3 is TGTGCCAGCAGTGTCACTAGAGGGCGGGAGTTCTTC. It is translated as CASSVTRGREFF.